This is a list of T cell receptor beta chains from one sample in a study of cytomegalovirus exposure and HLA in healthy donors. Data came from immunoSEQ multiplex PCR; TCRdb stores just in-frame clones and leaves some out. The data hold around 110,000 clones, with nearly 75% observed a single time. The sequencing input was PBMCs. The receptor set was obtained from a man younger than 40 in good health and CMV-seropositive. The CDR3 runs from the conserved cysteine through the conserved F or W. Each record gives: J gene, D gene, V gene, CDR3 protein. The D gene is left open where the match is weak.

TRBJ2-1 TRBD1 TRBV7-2 CASSLAPTGGLDEQFF
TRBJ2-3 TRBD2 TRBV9 CASSPRWGDSLAGRTDTQYF
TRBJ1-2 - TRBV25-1 CASSEYKAGQGYGYTF
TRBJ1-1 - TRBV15 CATSSQGSTEAFF
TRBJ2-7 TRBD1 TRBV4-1 CASSRGQGYNEQYF
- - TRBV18 CASSQGVHEQYF
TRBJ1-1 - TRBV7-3 CASSLSPVNTEAFF
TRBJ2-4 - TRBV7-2 CASSSYKNIQYF
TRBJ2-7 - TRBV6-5 CASNTGRGAYEQYF
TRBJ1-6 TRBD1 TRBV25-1 CASGRGGSPLHF
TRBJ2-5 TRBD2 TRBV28 CASRLGSGGQYF
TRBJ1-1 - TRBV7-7 CASSLDRHTEAFF
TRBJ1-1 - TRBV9 CASSVVPGRAEAFF
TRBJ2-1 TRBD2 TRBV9 CASSAQGAGAYNEQFF
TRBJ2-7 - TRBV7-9 CASHSQRSYEQYF
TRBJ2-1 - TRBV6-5 CASSLLRGRYNEQFF
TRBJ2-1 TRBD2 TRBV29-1 CSVDAGAYNEQFF
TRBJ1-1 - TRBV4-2 CASSLSGNTEAFF